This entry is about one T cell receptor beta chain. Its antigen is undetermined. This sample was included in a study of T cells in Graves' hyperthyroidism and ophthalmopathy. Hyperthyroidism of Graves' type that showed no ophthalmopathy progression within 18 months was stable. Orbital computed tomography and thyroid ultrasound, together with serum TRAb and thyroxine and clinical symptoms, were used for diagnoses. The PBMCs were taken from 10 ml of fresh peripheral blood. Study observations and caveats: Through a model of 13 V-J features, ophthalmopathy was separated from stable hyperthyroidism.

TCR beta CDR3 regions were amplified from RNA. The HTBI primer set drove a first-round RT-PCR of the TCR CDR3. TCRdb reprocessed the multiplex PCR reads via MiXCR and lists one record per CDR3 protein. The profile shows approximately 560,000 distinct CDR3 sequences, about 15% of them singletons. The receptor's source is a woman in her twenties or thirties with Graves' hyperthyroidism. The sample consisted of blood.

CDR3 DNA: TGTGCCAGCAGCGCCCCCACAGGGGCCAACGAGCAGTACTTC. Translation: CASSAPTGANEQYF. The chain carries TRBV7-9 and TRBJ2-7, with 7 nucleotides matching TRBD1. CDR1 is SEHNR, CDR2 FQNEAQ, per germline (reference sequence). V was clipped by 5 bases and J by 5 bases; unmatched bases: 9. CDR3 length equals 14 residues.